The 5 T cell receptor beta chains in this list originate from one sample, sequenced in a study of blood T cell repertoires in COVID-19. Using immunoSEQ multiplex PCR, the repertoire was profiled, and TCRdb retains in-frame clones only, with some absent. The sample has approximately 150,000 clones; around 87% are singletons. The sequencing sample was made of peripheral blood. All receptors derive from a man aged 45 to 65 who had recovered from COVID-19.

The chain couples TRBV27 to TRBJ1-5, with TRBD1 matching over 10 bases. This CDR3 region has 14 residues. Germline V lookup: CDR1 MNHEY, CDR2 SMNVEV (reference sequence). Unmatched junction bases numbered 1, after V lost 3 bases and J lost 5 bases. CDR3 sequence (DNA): TGTGCCAGCAGTTTGGGACAGGGGTATCAGCCCCAGCATTTT. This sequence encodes CASSLGQGYQPQHF.

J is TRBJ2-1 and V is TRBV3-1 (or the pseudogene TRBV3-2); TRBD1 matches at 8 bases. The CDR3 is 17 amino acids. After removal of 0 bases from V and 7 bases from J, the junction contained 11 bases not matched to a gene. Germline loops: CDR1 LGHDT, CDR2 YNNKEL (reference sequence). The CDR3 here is CASSQDDGQGLGNEQFF. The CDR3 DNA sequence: TGTGCCAGCAGCCAAGACGACGGACAGGGTTTGGGAAATGAGCAGTTCTTC.

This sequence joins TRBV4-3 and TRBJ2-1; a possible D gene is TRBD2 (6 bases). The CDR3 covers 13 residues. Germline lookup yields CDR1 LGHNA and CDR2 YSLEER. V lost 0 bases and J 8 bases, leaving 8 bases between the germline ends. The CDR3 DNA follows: TGCGCCAGCAGCCAAGATACGGGGGATGAGCAGTTCTTC. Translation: CASSQDTGDEQFF.

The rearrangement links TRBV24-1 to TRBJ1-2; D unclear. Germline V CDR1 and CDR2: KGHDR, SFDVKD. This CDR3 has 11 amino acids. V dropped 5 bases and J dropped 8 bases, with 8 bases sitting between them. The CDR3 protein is CATSAGTGYTF. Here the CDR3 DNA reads TGTGCCACCAGTGCAGGTACCGGCTACACCTTC.

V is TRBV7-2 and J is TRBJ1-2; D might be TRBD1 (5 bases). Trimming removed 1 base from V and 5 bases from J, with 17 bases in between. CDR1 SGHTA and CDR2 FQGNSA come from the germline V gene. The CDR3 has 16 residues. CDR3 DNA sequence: TGTGCCAGCAGCTTAGGGGGGGGGACCCTCAAGTATGGCTACACCTTC. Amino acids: CASSLGGGTLKYGYTF. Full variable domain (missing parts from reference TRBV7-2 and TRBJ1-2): GAGVSQSPSNKVTEKGKDVELRCDPISGHTALYWYRQSLGQGLEFLIYFQGNSAPDKSGLPSDRFSAERTGGSVSTLTIQRTQQEDSAVYLCASSLGGGTLKYGYTFGSGTRLTVV.